These T cell receptor beta chains were read from a single sample in a study of beta chain features in type 1 diabetes. Produced via immunoSEQ multiplex PCR; TCRdb's table is partial and in-frame only. The sample shows over 700,000 clones, about 17% of them seen only once. Input material: naive CD4+ T cells from blood. The source is a woman in her late teens or twenties in good health. CDR3s include the opening cysteine and the closing phenylalanine or tryptophan. The D gene is left open where the match is weak. Not every row has a clone size; where given, it reads once, few, many or a size class.

d_call | clone_size | j_call | v_call | cdr3_aa | cdr3_nt
- | - | TRBJ1-2 | TRBV7-2 | CASSSEQGLYGYTF | TGTGCCAGCAGCTCCGAACAGGGCCTCTATGGCTACACCTTC
- | - | TRBJ1-2 | TRBV7-9 | CASSIVASRDYGYTF | TGTGCCAGCAGCATTGTGGCCTCGAGAGACTATGGCTACACCTTC
- | few | TRBJ1-3 | TRBV6-5 | CASSQGSGNTIYF | TGTGCCAGTTCACAGGGATCTGGAAACACCATATATTTT
- | few | TRBJ1-2 | TRBV2 | CASNLRAVEYGYTF | TGTGCCAGCAACCTCAGGGCGGTGGAGTATGGCTACACCTTC
- | - | TRBJ1-1 | TRBV2 | CAGNRLEGTEAFF | TGTGCCGGCAATCGACTTGAGGGCACTGAAGCTTTCTTT
TRBD2 | few | TRBJ2-1 | TRBV7-3 | CASSLYGTSGLNEQFF | TGTGCCAGCAGCTTATACGGGACTAGCGGGTTAAATGAGCAGTTCTTC
- | few | TRBJ2-5 | TRBV4-1 | CASSRRGSDLSETQYF | TGCGCCAGCAGCCGTAGGGGGAGCGACCTGAGCGAGACCCAGTACTTC
TRBD2 | - | TRBJ2-1 | TRBV15 | CATSTSGYNEQFF | TGTGCCACCAGCACTAGCGGGTACAATGAGCAGTTCTTC
TRBD1 | - | TRBJ2-2 | TRBV19 | CATTGRTNTGELFF | TGTGCCACGACAGGGCGTACGAACACCGGGGAGCTGTTTTTT
TRBD2 | - | TRBJ2-1 | TRBV4-3 | CASSQVRTSGEQFF | TGCGCCAGCAGCCAAGTCCGGACTAGCGGAGAGCAATTCTTC
- | - | TRBJ2-2 | TRBV7-9 | CASSKSVLTGATGELFF | TGTGCCAGCAGTAAAAGCGTTTTGACGGGGGCCACCGGGGAGCTGTTTTTT
- | - | TRBJ1-2 | TRBV29-1 | CSVDSSTIYGYTF | TGCAGCGTTGATTCCTCTACAATCTATGGCTACACCTTC
- | - | TRBJ2-7 | TRBV2 | CASSDKGYEQYF | TGTGCCAGCAGTGACAAGGGCTACGAGCAGTACTTC
- | - | TRBJ2-7 | TRBV19 | CASSMPGYEQYF | TGTGCCAGTAGTATGCCAGGTTACGAGCAGTACTTC
- | - | TRBJ2-7 | TRBV7-2 | CASSGQDGPYEQYF | TGTGCCAGCAGCGGCCAGGACGGCCCTTACGAGCAGTACTTC